The sequence of this T cell receptor (beta chain) was determined in a study of early stage breast cancer tumors. Study as a whole: Roughly 10-fold was the mean read coverage per sample.

Of note for this clone: Its cognate antigen is unknown.

Generated by immunoSEQ multiplex PCR, the TCRdb table keeps only in-frame clones and is missing some. The sample consists of fewer than 80,000 clones, around 80% of them appearing once. CDR1 and CDR2 (germline): MGHRA, YSYEKL. V was cut by 1 base and J by 2 bases, with 14 bases left in between. The CDR3 spans 17 residues. The study, taken as a whole, reports: Tumor and normal breast were distinguished via blood comparison in about 90% of the 16 patients.

This sequence joins TRBV4-1 and TRBJ1-4; tentative D call: TRBD1 (5 bases). What was sequenced was blood. This receptor was identified in a person in their forties with breast cancer. The CDR3 nucleotides are TGCGCCAGCAGCCAAGCCCGGTCGGGGGTGACTAATGAAAAACTGTTTTTT. Protein: CASSQARSGVTNEKLFF.